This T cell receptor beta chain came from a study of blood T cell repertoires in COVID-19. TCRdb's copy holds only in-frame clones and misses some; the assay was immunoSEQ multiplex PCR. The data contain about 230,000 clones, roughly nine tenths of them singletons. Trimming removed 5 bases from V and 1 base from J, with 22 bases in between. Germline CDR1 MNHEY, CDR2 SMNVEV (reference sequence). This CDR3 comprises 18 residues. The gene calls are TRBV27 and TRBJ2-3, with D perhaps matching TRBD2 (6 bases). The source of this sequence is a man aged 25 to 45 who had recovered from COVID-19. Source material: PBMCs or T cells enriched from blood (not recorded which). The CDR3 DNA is TGTGCCAGCAGTCCAAATATCCCCACCGGGACTGGCACAGATACGCAGTATTTT. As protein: CASSPNIPTGTGTDTQYF.